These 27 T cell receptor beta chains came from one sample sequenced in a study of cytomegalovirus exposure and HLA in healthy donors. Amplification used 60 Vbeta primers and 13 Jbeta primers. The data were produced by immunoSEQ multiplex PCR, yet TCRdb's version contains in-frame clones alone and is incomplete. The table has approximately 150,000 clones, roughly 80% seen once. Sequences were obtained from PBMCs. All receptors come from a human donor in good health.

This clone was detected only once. CDR3 region: CASSQEFGGGGAEQFF. CDR3 in DNA: TGTGCCAGCAGCCAAGAGTTCGGCGGGGGGGGTGCTGAGCAGTTCTTC. The rearrangement links TRBV4-2 to TRBJ2-1, with 9 bases matching TRBD2. Germline V gene lookup returns CDR1 LGHNA and CDR2 YNFKEQ. This CDR3 contains 16 residues. The V segment lost 0 bases and the J segment 9 bases; nucleotides outside the gene matches: 9.

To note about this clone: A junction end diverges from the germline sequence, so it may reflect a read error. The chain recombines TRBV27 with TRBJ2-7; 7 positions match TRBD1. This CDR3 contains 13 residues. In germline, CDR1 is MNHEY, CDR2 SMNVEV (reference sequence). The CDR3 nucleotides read TGTGCCGGCAGTTTAGACAGGGCCTACGAGCAGTACTTC. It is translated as CAGSLDRAYEQYF.

The CDR3 bases are TGCGCCAGCAGCTTGTCCTCTGACACTAGCGGGAGGTACCCTGAGCAGTTCTTC. As protein: CASSLSSDTSGRYPEQFF. The chain is built from TRBV5-1 and TRBJ2-1; 12 bases are a match to TRBD2. CDR1 is SGHRS, CDR2 YFSETQ, per germline. The V gene end was trimmed by 1 base and the J gene end by 9 bases; junction bases not matched to a gene: 14. The CDR3 is made up of 18 amino acids. Full variable domain (remainder filled in from reference TRBV5-1 and TRBJ2-1): KAGVTQTPRYLIKTRGQQVTLSCSPISGHRSVSWYQQTPGQGLQFLFEYFSETQRNKGNFPGRFSGRQFSNSRSEMNVSTLELGDSALYLCASSLSSDTSGRYPEQFFGPGTRLTVL.

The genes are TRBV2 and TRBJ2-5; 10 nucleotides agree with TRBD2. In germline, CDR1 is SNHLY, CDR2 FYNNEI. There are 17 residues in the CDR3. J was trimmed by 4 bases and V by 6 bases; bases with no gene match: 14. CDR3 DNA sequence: TGTGCCAGCAGCCCACATCAAGCGGGAGGGCCGGGAGAGACCCAGTACTTC. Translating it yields CASSPHQAGGPGETQYF.

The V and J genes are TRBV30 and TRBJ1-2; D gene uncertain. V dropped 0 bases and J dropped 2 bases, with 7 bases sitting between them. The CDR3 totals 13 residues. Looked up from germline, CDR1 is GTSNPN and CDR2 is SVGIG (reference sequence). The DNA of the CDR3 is TGTGCCTGGAGTGTAGAGAGAAACTATGGCTACACCTTC. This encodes CAWSVERNYGYTF.

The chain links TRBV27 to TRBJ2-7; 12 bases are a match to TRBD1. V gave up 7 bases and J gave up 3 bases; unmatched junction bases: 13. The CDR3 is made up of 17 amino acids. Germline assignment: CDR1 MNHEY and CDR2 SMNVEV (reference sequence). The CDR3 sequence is CASIPIWGQGALYEQYF. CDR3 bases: TGTGCCAGCATCCCGATCTGGGGACAGGGGGCCCTCTACGAGCAGTACTTC.

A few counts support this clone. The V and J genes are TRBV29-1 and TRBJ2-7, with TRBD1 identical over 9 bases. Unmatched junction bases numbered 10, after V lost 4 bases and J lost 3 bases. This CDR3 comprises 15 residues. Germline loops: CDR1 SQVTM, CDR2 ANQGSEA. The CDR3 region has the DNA TGCAGCGTTGGGACCAACAGGGGGCCGTACTACGAGCAGTACTTC. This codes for CSVGTNRGPYYEQYF.

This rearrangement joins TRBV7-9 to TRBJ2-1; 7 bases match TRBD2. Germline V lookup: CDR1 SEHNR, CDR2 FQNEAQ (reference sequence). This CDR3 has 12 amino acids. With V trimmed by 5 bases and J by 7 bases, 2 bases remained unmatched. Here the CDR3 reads CASSPGGNEQFF. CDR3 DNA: TGTGCCAGCAGCCCGGGGGGTAATGAGCAGTTCTTC.

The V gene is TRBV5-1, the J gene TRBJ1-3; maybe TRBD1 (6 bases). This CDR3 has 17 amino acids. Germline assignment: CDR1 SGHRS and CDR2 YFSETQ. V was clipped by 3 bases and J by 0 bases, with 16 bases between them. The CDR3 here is CASSSTGGRSSGNTIYF. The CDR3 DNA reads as TGCGCCAGCAGCTCTACGGGGGGCAGGAGCTCTGGAAACACCATATATTTT.

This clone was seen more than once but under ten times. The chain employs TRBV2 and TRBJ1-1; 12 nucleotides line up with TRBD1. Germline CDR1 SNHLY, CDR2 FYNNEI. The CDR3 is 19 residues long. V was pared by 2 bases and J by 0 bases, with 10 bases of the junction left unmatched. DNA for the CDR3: TGTGCCAGCAGTGAATTGGGACAGGGGGCCCTCGGGGTGAACACTGAAGCTTTCTTT. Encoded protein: CASSELGQGALGVNTEAFF.

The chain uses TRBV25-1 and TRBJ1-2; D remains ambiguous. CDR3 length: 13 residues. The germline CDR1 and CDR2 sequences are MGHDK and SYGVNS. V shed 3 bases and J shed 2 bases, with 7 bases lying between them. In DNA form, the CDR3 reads TGTGCCAGCAGTGAGCGTCCAAACTATGGCTACACCTTC. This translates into CASSERPNYGYTF.

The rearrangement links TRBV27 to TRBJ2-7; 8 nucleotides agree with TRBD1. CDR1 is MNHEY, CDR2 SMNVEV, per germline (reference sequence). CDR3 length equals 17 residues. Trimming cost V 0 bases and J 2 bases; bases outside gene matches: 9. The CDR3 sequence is CASSLSTPGQVTYEQYF. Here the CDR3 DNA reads TGTGCCAGCAGTTTATCGACGCCGGGACAGGTAACCTACGAGCAGTACTTC.

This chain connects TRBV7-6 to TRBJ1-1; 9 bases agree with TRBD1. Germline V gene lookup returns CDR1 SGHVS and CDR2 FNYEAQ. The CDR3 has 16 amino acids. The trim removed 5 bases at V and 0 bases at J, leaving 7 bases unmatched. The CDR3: CASSPRTGALNTEAFF. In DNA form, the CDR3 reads TGTGCCAGCAGCCCTAGGACAGGGGCCTTGAACACTGAAGCTTTCTTT.

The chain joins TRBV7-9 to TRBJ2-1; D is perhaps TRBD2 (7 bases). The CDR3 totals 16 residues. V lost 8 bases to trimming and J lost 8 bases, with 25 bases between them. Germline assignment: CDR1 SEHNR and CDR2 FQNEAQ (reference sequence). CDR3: CASPPVGAGVPDEQFF. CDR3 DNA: TGTGCCAGCCCGCCGGTGGGGGCGGGAGTTCCGGATGAGCAGTTCTTC. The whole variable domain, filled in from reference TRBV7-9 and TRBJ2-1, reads DTGVSQNPRHKITKRGQNVTFRCDPISEHNRLYWYRQTLGQGPEFLTYFQNEAQLEKSRLLSDRFSAERPKGSFSTLEIQRTEQGDSAMYLCASPPVGAGVPDEQFFGPGTRLTVL.

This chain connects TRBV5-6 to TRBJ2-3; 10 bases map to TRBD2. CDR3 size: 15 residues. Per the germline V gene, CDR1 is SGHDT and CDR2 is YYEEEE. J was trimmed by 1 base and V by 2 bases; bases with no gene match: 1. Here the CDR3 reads CASSLGTSGTDTQYF. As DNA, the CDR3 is TGTGCCAGCAGCTTAGGGACTAGCGGCACAGATACGCAGTATTTT. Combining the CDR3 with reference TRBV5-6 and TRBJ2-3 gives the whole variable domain DAGVTQSPTHLIKTRGQQVTLRCSPKSGHDTVSWYQQALGQGPQFIFQYYEEEERQRGNFPDRFSGHQFPNYSSELNVNALLLGDSALYLCASSLGTSGTDTQYFGPGTRLTVL.

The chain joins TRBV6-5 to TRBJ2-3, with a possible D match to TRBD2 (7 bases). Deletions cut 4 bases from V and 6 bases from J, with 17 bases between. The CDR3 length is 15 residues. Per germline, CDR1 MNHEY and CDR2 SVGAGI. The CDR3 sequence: CASSSRGPPDDTQYF. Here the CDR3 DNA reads TGTGCCAGCAGTTCGCGGGGGCCCCCCGACGATACGCAGTATTTT.

The CDR3 is CASSQSQAALVLTF. In DNA, the CDR3 is TGTGCCAGCAGCCAATCACAGGCCGCCCTCGTCCTGACTTTC. The rearrangement joins TRBV4-2 to TRBJ2-6, with a weak D call TRBD1 (5 bases). The length of the CDR3 is 14 residues. V was clipped by 2 bases and J by 12 bases, with 14 bases between them. Germline CDR1 is LGHNA and CDR2 is YNFKEQ.

The CDR3 region has the DNA TGTGCCAGCAGTCATGACAGCTTCGATGAGCAGTTCTTC. Translation: CASSHDSFDEQFF. The chain carries TRBV5-4 and TRBJ2-1, with D perhaps TRBD1 (5 bases). The CDR3 is made up of 13 amino acids. Per the germline V gene, CDR1 is SGHNT and CDR2 is YYREEE (reference sequence). V gave up 5 bases and J gave up 8 bases, with 14 bases separating them.

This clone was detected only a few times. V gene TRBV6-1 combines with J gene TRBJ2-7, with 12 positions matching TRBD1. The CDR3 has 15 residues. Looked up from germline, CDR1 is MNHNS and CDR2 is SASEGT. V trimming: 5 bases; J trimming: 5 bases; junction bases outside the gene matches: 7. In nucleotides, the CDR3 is TGTGCCAGCAGTCCCGGGACAGGGGGCAGGGACGAGCAGTACTTC. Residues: CASSPGTGGRDEQYF.

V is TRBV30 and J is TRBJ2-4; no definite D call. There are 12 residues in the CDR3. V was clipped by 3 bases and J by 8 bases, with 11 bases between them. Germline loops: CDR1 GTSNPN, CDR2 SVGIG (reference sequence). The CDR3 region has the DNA TGTGCCTGGAGGACCCCCCTAGACATTCAGTACTTC. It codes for CAWRTPLDIQYF.

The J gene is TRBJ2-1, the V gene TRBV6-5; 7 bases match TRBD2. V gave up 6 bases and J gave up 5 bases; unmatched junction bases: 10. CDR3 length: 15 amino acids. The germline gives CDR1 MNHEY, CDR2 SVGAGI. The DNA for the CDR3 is TGTGCCAGCAGGCCCGGGAAGGCGGGAGACAATGAGCAGTTCTTC. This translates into CASRPGKAGDNEQFF.

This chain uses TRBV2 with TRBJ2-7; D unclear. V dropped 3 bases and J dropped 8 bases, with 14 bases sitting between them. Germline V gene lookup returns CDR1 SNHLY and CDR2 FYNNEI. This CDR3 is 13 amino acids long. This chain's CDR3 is CASSDGRLIQQYF. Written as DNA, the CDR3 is TGTGCCAGCAGTGATGGGCGATTAATCCAGCAGTACTTC. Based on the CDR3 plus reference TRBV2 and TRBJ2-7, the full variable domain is EPEVTQTPSHQVTQMGQEVILRCVPISNHLYFYWYRQILGQKVEFLVSFYNNEISEKSEIFDDQFSVERPDGSNFTLKIRSTKLEDSAMYFCASSDGRLIQQYFGPGTRLTVT.

CDR3 sequence reads: CASAGSSYEQYF. The CDR3 bases are TGTGCCAGCGCCGGGAGCTCCTACGAGCAGTACTTC. The chain joins TRBV11-2 to TRBJ2-7, with a tentative D call TRBD2 (6 bases). CDR1 is SGHAT and CDR2 is FQNNGV in the germline V gene. CDR3 length equals 12 residues. Between the trimmed V and J ends, which lost 8 bases and 0 bases, there was a span of 8 bases.

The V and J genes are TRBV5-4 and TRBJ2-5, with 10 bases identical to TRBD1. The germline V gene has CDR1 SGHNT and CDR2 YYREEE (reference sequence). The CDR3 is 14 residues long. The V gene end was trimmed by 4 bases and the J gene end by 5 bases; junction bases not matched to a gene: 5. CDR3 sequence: CASSPDRGSETQYF. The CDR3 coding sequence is TGTGCCAGCAGCCCGGACAGGGGGTCGGAGACCCAGTACTTC.

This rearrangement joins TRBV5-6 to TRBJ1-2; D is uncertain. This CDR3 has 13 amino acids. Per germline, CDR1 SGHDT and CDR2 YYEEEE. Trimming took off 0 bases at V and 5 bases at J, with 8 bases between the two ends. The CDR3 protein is CASSLDRRYGYTF. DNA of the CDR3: TGTGCCAGCAGCTTGGACAGAAGATATGGCTACACCTTC.

In DNA form, the CDR3 reads TGTGCCAGCACTCATCGGGGTGCCTACGAGCAGTACTTC. Translation gives CASTHRGAYEQYF. V and J are TRBV28 and TRBJ2-7, with a tentative D call TRBD2 (5 bases). The CDR3 has 13 amino acids. V shed 7 bases and J shed 2 bases, with 12 bases lying between them. CDR1 and CDR2 from the germline V gene are MDHEN and SYDVKM.

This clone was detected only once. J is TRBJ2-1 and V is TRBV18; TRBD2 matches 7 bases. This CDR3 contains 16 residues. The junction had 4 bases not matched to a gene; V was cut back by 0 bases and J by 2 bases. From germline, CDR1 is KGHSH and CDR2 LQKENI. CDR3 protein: CASSPPGSGAYNEQFF. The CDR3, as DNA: TGTGCCAGCTCACCACCGGGGAGCGGGGCCTACAATGAGCAGTTCTTC.